This is a list of T cell receptor beta chains from one sample in a study of post-analysis software for immune sequencing data. A single record per CDR3 protein comes from TCRdb applying MiXCR to the PCR reads. The sample lists some 260,000 distinct CDR3 sequences; about 38% were seen once. The specimen sequenced was blood. These receptors originate from a girl aged 5 to 17 with multiple sclerosis. CDR3s leave out the opening cysteine and the closing phenylalanine or tryptophan. Fields, in order: V gene, CDR3 length, D gene, J gene, CDR3 protein. D genes are given only for firm matches.

TRBV3-1	12	NA	TRBJ1-2	ASSHRGGKDGYT
TRBV5-1	13	TRBD1	TRBJ2-2	ASSIADRAAGELF
TRBV7-9	15	TRBD2	TRBJ2-2	ASSLEGRGANTGELF
TRBV24-1	10	NA	TRBJ2-5	ATSGVVETQY
TRBV29-1	11	NA	TRBJ2-7	SVEGTASYEQY
TRBV6-2/TRBV6-3	9	NA	TRBJ2-1	ASSEAGGQF
TRBV7-2	11	NA	TRBJ1-1	ASSFAVNTEAF
TRBV5-1	15	NA	TRBJ2-1	ASSLASELAIYNEQF
TRBV20-1	9	NA	TRBJ2-5	SATQGETQY
TRBV3-1	13	TRBD2	TRBJ2-5	ASSQGAGGAETQY
TRBV25-1	11	TRBD1	TRBJ1-4	ATRQGVHEKLF
TRBV29-1	10	NA	TRBJ1-2	SVFRTDYGYT
TRBV6-1	13	NA	TRBJ1-5	ASSEEVRGNQPQH